The following is a T cell receptor beta chain sequence with its context. Antigen unknown. This sample was taken from a study of cytomegalovirus exposure and HLA in healthy donors. Whole-study results and caveats: Presence/absence analyses supposed approximately even sequencing depth among donors.

V shed 2 bases, J shed 0 bases, and the junction held 9 bases outside the gene matches. The CDR3 contains 18 residues. Germline values: CDR1 MNHNS, CDR2 SASEGT. A multiplex PCR was run with 60 Vbeta primers and 13 Jbeta primers. TCRdb keeps only in-frame clones here, not all; method: immunoSEQ multiplex PCR. The table includes around 90,000 clones, 70% to 85% detected once. The sample taken for sequencing was PBMCs. The sequence was obtained from a man aged 45-65 years in good health and CMV-seronegative. The chain links TRBV6-1 to TRBJ1-5, with 8 bases lining up with TRBD1. CDR3 sequence (DNA): TGTGCCAGCAGTGAAAGTATACAGGGGGGTTATAGCAATCAGCCCCAGCATTTT. As protein: CASSESIQGGYSNQPQHF.